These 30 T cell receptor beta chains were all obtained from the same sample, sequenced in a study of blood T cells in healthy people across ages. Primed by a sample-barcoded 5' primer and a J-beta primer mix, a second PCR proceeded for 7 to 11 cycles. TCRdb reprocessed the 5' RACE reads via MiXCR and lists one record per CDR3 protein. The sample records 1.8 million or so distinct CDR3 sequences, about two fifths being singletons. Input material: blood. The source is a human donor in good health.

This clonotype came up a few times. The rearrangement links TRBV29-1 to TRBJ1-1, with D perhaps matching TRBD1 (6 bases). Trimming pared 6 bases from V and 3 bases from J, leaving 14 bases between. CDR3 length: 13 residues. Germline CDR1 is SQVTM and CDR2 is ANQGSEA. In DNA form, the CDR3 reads TGCAGCGTGCAGGGGCACGGGGACACTGAAGCTTTCTTT. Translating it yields CSVQGHGDTEAFF.

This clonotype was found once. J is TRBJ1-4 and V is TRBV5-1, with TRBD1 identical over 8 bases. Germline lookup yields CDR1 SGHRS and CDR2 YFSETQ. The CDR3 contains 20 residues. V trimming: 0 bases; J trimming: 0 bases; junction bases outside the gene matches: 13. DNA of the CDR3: TGCGCCAGCAGCTTGGATGGGACAGGAGACTTAATCGCAACTAATGAAAAACTGTTTTTT. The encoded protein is CASSLDGTGDLIATNEKLFF.

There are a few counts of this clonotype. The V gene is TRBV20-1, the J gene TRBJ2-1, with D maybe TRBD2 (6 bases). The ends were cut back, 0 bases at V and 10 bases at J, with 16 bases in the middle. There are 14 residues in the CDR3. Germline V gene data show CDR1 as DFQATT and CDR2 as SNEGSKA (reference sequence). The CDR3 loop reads CSARDPNSGGEQFF. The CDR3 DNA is TGCAGTGCTAGAGATCCGAATAGTGGAGGGGAGCAGTTCTTC.

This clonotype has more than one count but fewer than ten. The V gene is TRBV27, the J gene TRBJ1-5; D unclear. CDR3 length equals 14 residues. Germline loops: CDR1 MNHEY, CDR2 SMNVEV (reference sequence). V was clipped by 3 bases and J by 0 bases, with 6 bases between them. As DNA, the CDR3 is TGTGCCAGCAGTTTGTACGATAGCAATCAGCCCCAGCATTTT. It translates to CASSLYDSNQPQHF.

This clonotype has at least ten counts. CDR3 coding DNA: TGCAGCGTTGACAGGTCCGGCTCCTACAATGAGCAGTTCTTC. It codes for CSVDRSGSYNEQFF. The chain is built from TRBV29-1 and TRBJ2-1; no clear D. V was trimmed by 3 bases and J by 0 bases, leaving 9 bases between them. The CDR3 consists of 14 residues. CDR1 is SQVTM and CDR2 is ANQGSEA in the germline V gene.

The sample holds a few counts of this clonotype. The CDR3 spells CASSLTVVAGNIQYF. The CDR3 bases are TGTGCCAGCAGCCTGACAGTGGTTGCGGGAAACATTCAGTACTTC. The chain couples TRBV7-2 to TRBJ2-4; D possibly matches TRBD1 or TRBD2 (5 bases each). Per germline, CDR1 SGHTA and CDR2 FQGNSA. With 5 bases removed from V and 6 bases from J, the gap between germline ends came to 17 bases. The CDR3 runs to 15 residues.

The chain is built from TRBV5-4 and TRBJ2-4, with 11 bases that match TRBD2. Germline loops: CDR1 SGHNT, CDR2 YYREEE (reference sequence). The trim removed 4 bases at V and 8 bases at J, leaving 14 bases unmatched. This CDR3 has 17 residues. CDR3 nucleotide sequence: TGTGCCAGCAGCGACCGCACCGGGACTAGCGGTATTTACATTCAGTACTTC. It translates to CASSDRTGTSGIYIQYF. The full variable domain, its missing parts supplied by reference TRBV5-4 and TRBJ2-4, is ETGVTQSPTHLIKTRGQQVTLRCSSQSGHNTVSWYQQALGQGPQFIFQYYREEENGRGNFPPRFSGLQFPNYSSELNVNALELDDSALYLCASSDRTGTSGIYIQYFGAGTRLSVL.

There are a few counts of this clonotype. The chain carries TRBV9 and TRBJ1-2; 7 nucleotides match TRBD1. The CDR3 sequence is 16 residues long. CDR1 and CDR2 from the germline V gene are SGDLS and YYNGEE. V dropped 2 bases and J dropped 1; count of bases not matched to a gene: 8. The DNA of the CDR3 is TGTGCCAGCAGCGTTCAGGGGGGACGCCTTAACTATGGCTACACCTTC. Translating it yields CASSVQGGRLNYGYTF.

CDR3 in amino acids: CASSLDPMETQYF. In DNA, the CDR3 is TGTGCCAGCAGCTTGGATCCCATGGAGACCCAGTACTTC. V and J are TRBV5-4 and TRBJ2-5, with no clear D. Trimming took 0 bases from V and 5 from J, leaving 8 bases between them. This CDR3 spans 13 amino acids. Germline V gene lookup returns CDR1 SGHNT and CDR2 YYREEE (reference sequence).

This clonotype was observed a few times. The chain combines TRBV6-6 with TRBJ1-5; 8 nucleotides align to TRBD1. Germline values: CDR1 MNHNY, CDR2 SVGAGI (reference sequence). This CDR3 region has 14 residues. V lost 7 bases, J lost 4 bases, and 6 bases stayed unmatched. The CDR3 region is CASNGQGRNQPQHF. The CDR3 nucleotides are TGTGCCAGCAACGGACAGGGAAGAAATCAGCCCCAGCATTTT.

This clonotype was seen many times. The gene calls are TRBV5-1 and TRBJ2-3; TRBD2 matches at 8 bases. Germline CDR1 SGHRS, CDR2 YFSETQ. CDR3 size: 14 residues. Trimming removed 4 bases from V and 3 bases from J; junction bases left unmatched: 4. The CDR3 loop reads CASSVGLETDTQYF. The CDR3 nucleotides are TGCGCCAGCAGCGTGGGACTAGAAACAGATACGCAGTATTTT.

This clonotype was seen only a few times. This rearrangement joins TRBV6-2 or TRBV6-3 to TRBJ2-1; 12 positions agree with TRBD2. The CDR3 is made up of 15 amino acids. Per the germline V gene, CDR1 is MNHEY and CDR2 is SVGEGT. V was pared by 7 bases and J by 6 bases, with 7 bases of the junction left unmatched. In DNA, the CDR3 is TGTGCCAGCACCTTACTAGCGGGGGGAGGCAATGAGCAGTTCTTC. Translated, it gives CASTLLAGGGNEQFF.

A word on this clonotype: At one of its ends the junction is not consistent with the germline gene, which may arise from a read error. The CDR3, as DNA: TGCGTCAGCAGCTTGGAGGGACAGGGCTCCTACAATGAGCAGTTCTTC. It yields the protein CVSSLEGQGSYNEQFF. The V call is TRBV5-1, the J call TRBJ2-1; 9 bases are a match to TRBD1. The CDR3 is 16 residues long. The germline V gene encodes CDR1 SGHRS and CDR2 YFSETQ.

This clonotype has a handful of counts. CDR3 DNA sequence: TGCAGCGTTGCCACATTCGTTGTGGGCACTGAAGCTTTCTTT. Translated, it gives CSVATFVVGTEAFF. The chain combines TRBV29-1 with TRBJ1-1; unclear D gene. This CDR3 has 14 residues. The V and J ends lost 4 bases and 4 bases respectively, with 16 bases between them. Germline V CDR1 and CDR2: SQVTM, ANQGSEA.

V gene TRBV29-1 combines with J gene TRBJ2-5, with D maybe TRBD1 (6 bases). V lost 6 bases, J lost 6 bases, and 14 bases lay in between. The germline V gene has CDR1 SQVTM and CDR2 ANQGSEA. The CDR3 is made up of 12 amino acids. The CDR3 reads CSVQQGGQTQYF. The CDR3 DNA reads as TGCAGCGTCCAACAGGGTGGACAGACCCAGTACTTC. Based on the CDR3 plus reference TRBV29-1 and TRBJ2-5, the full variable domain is SAVISQKPSRDICQRGTSLTIQCQVDSQVTMMFWYRQQPGQSLTLIATANQGSEATYESGFVIDKFPISRPNLTFSTLTVSNMSPEDSSIYLCSVQQGGQTQYFGPGTRLLVL.

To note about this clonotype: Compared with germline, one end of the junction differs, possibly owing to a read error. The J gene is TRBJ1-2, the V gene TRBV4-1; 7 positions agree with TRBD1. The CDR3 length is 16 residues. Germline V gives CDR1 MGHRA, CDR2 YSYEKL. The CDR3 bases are TGTGCCAGCAGCCATCCCATCACCGGGACAGAGAGGGGCTACACCTTC. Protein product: CASSHPITGTERGYTF.

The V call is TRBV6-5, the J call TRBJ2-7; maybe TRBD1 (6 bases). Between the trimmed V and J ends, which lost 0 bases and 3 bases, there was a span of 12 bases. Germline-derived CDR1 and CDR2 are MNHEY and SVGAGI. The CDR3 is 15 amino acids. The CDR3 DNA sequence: TGTGCCAGCAGTTACTCCTCCGGGACAAACTACGAGCAGTACTTC. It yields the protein CASSYSSGTNYEQYF.

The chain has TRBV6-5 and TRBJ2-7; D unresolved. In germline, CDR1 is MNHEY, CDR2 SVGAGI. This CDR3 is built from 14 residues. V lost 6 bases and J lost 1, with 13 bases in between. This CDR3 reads CASSGSHTSYEQYF. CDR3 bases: TGTGCCAGCAGCGGTTCTCATACTTCCTACGAGCAGTACTTC.

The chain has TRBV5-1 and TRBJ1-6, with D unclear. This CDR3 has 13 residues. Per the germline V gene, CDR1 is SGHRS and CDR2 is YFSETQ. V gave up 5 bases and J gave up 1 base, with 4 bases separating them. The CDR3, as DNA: TGCGCCAGCAGTGATTCCTATAATTCACCCCTCCACTTT. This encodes CASSDSYNSPLHF.

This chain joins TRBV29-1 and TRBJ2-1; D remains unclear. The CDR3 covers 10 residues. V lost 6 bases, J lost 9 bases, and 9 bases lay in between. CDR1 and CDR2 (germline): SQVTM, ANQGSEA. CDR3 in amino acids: CSVTPPEQFF. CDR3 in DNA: TGCAGCGTGACCCCACCTGAGCAGTTCTTC.

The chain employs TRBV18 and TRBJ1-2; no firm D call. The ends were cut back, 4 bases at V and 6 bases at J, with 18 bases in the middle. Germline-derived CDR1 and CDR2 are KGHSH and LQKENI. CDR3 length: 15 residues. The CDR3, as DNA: TGTGCCAGCTCACTTCTAATCGGGAGAAACAATGGCTACACCTTC. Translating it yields CASSLLIGRNNGYTF. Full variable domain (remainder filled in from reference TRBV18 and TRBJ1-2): NAGVMQNPRHLVRRRGQEARLRCSPMKGHSHVYWYRQLPEEGLKFMVYLQKENIIDESGMPKERFSAEFPKEGPSILRIQQVVRGDSAAYFCASSLLIGRNNGYTFGSGTRLTVV.

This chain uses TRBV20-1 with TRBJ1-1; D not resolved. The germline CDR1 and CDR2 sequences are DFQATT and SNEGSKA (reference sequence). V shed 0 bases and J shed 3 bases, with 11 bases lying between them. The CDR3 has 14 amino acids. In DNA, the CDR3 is TGCAGTGCTAGAGACAGGAGTCGGGACACTGAAGCTTTCTTT. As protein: CSARDRSRDTEAFF.

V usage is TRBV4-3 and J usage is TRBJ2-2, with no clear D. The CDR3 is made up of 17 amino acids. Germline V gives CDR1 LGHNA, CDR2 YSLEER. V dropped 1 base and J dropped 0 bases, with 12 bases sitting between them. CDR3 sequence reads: CASSQAPSHANTGELFF. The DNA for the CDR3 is TGCGCCAGCAGCCAAGCCCCCTCCCACGCGAACACCGGGGAGCTGTTTTTT.

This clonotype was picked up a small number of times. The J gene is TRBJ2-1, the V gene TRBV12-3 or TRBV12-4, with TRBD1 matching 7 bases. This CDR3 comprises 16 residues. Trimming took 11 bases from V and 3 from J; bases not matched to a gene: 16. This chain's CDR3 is CADHSKPGQFYNEQFF. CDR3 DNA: TGTGCCGACCACAGCAAACCGGGACAGTTCTACAATGAGCAGTTCTTC.

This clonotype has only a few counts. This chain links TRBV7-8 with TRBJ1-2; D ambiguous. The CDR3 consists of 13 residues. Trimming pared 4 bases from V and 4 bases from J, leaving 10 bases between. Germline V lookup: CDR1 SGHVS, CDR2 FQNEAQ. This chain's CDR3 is CASSSSTAYGYTF. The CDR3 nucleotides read TGTGCCAGCAGCTCGTCGACGGCCTATGGCTACACCTTC.

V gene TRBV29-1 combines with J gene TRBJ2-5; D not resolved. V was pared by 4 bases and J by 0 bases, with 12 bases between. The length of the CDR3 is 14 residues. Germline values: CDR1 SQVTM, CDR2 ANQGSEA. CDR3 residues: CSVVTAPYQETQYF. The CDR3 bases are TGCAGCGTTGTAACAGCACCATACCAAGAGACCCAGTACTTC.

CDR3 in amino acids: CASSLQQGALETQYF. CDR3 nucleotide sequence: TGTGCCAGCAGCCTTCAACAGGGGGCTTTAGAGACCCAGTACTTC. V usage is TRBV9 and J usage is TRBJ2-5, with TRBD1 matching 9 bases. Trimming took 4 bases from V and 4 from J; bases not matched to a gene: 8. The CDR3 has 15 amino acids. The germline V gene has CDR1 SGDLS and CDR2 YYNGEE.

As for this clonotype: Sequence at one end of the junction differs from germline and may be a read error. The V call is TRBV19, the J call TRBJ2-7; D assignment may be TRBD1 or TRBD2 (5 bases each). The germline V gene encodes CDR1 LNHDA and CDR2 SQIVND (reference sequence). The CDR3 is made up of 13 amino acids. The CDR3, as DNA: TGTGCCAGTAGACCCGGGGCCTCCCACGAGCAGTACTTC. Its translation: CASRPGASHEQYF.

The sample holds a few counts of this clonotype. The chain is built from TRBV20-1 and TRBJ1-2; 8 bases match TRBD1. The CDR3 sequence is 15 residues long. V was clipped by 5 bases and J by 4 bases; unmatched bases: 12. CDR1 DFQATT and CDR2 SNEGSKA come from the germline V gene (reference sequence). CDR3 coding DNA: TGCAGTGCTCCGGACAGGGCGTATGGCCCCTATGGCTACACCTTC. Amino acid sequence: CSAPDRAYGPYGYTF.

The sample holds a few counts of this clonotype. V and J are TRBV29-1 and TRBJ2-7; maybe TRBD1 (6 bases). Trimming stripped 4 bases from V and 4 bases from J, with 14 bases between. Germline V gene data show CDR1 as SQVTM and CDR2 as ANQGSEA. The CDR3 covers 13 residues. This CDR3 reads CSVGGDKTYEQYF. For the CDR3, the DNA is TGCAGCGTTGGAGGGGACAAGACTTACGAGCAGTACTTC.